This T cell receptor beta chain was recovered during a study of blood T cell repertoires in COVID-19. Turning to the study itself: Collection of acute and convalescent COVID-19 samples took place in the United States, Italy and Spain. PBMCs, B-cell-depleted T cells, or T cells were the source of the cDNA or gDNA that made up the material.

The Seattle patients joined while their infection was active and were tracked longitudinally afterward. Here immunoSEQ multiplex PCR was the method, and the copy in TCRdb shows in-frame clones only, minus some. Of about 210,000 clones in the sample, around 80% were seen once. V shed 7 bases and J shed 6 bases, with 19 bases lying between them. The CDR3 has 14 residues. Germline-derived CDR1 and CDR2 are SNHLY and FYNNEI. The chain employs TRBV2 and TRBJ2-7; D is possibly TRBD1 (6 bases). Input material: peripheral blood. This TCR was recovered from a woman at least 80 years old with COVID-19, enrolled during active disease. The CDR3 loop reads CASILLPGAREQYF. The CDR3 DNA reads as TGTGCCAGCATCCTGCTACCAGGGGCGCGCGAGCAGTACTTC.